This TCR beta chain was retrieved from a study of T cells in lung cancer brain metastases. Findings and limits, study-wide: Most clones were lesion-specific, with limited overlap between paired lesions (mean Morisita index approximately 0.21). The analysis could not control for preoperative corticosteroids affecting T cell infiltration in brain metastases.

This CDR3 comprises 15 residues. Germline CDR1 SGHKS, CDR2 YYEKEE (reference sequence). The V end was cut by 4 bases, the J end by 1 base, with 12 bases between. Four to six deparaffinized, unstained around 10 um sections supplied tumor areas macrodissected using marked H&E slides as a guide. Genomic DNA input was 2.24 to 4.92 ug, equal within pairs. Assay used: immunoSEQ multiplex PCR; TCRdb lists only in-frame clones, some missing. The table shows a few thousand clones, with about nine tenths occurring only once. As for this clone: Its antigen is not known.

Specimen: tumor tissue from the primary lung tumor. The sequence was collected from a man between 65 and 85 years old with non-small cell lung cancer. J is TRBJ1-3 and V is TRBV5-5; perhaps TRBD1 as D (6 bases). CDR3 protein: CASSPDSRSGNTIYF. In nucleotides, the CDR3 is TGTGCCAGCAGCCCGGACAGTCGGTCTGGAAACACCATATATTTT.